These 31 T cell receptor beta chains originate from one sample sequenced in a study of blood T cell repertoires in COVID-19. Profiling relied on immunoSEQ multiplex PCR, and the TCRdb table lists in-frame clones only, not all of them. This sample carries 200,000 to 300,000 clones, 70% to 90% of them seen once, and the ten largest clones take roughly 5.6%. Sequencing was done on a sample of peripheral blood. The receptor set was obtained from a woman between 55 and 75 years old with COVID-19, enrolled during active disease.

The chain joins TRBV2 to TRBJ2-1, with unresolved D. V dropped 6 bases and J dropped 9 bases, with 15 bases sitting between them. Germline V lookup: CDR1 SNHLY, CDR2 FYNNEI. The CDR3 is 13 amino acids. This CDR3 reads CASSPSESFEQFF. DNA for the CDR3: TGTGCCAGCAGCCCGTCTGAGAGCTTTGAGCAGTTCTTC.

The CDR3 sequence: CASSYQGTGGETQYF. Written as DNA, the CDR3 is TGTGCCAGCAGTTACCAGGGGACAGGGGGAGAGACCCAGTACTTC. This chain uses TRBV6-5 with TRBJ2-5; 11 nucleotides line up with TRBD1. There are 15 residues in the CDR3. Germline V lookup: CDR1 MNHEY, CDR2 SVGAGI. J was trimmed by 4 bases and V by 2 bases; bases with no gene match: 3.

This clone has a handful of counts. V is TRBV27 and J is TRBJ1-1, with TRBD1 identical over 8 bases. Trimming removed 3 bases from V and 6 bases from J; junction bases left unmatched: 9. Looked up from germline, CDR1 is MNHEY and CDR2 is SMNVEV (reference sequence). The length of the CDR3 is 15 residues. The CDR3 sequence: CASSLSWTGLAEAFF. CDR3 DNA: TGTGCCAGCAGTTTGTCCTGGACAGGGCTGGCTGAAGCTTTCTTT.

The chain couples TRBV5-1 to TRBJ1-5, with TRBD1 matching 7 bases. The germline V gene has CDR1 SGHRS and CDR2 YFSETQ. Losses at the gene ends were 0 bases for V and 6 bases for J; bases not matched to a gene: 9. The CDR3 length is 16 residues. The CDR3 DNA reads as TGCGCCAGCAGCTTGGGAGGACAGGATGCGTTTCAGCCCCAGCATTTT. This gives the protein CASSLGGQDAFQPQHF.

This chain links TRBV18 with TRBJ2-6; TRBD2 matches 9 bases. Germline V lookup: CDR1 KGHSH, CDR2 LQKENI. The length of the CDR3 is 17 residues. V was pared by 0 bases and J by 3 bases, with 3 bases of the junction left unmatched. The DNA for the CDR3 is TGTGCCAGCTCACCACCAGCGGGAGGAAGTGGGGCCAACGTCCTGACTTTC. This sequence encodes CASSPPAGGSGANVLTF.

The chain employs TRBV11-2 and TRBJ1-1; 10 bases agree with TRBD1. Germline V gives CDR1 SGHAT, CDR2 FQNNGV. This CDR3 comprises 16 residues. V lost 3 bases, J lost 5 bases, and 9 bases stayed unmatched. The CDR3 DNA sequence: TGTGCCAGCAGCTTCCCGGGACAGGGGCGGGAGACTGAAGCTTTCTTT. Its protein is CASSFPGQGRETEAFF.

The chain joins TRBV28 to TRBJ2-5; possible D gene TRBD2, 6 bases. In germline, CDR1 is MDHEN, CDR2 SYDVKM. This CDR3 comprises 14 residues. V gave up 4 bases and J gave up 6 bases, with 15 bases separating them. The CDR3 region has the DNA TGTGCCAGCAGTTCCCCCCGGGGGAGAAAGACCCAGTACTTC. Residues: CASSSPRGRKTQYF.

The rearrangement joins TRBV7-2 to TRBJ1-3; a possible D gene is TRBD1 (6 bases). The CDR3 is made up of 17 amino acids. Germline V gene sequence: CDR1 SGHTA, CDR2 FQGNSA. Trimming shortened V by 5 bases and J by 4 bases, and 21 bases separated the two germline ends. CDR3: CASSPQGALTLGNTIYF. The CDR3, as DNA: TGTGCCAGCAGCCCACAGGGAGCGCTCACCCTCGGAAACACCATATATTTT.

The V gene is TRBV30, the J gene TRBJ2-5; a weak D match, TRBD1 (5 bases). The CDR3 is 14 amino acids. Trimming left V 2 bases short and J 2 bases short, with 12 bases between. The germline V gene has CDR1 GTSNPN and CDR2 SVGIG (reference sequence). The CDR3, as DNA: TGTGCCTGGAGTTCCGTGGGGCAGCAAGAGACCCAGTACTTC. Encoded protein: CAWSSVGQQETQYF. Full variable domain (missing parts from reference TRBV30 and TRBJ2-5): SQTIHQWPATLVQPVGSPLSLECTVEGTSNPNLYWYRQAAGRGLQLLFYSVGIGQISSEVPQNLSASRPQDRQFILSSKKLLLSDSGFYLCAWSSVGQQETQYFGPGTRLLVL.

The V and J genes are TRBV6-2 or TRBV6-3 and TRBJ1-2; possibly TRBD1 for D (5 bases). V gave up 7 bases and J gave up 1 base, with 13 bases separating them. This CDR3 region has 14 residues. Germline CDR1 reads MNHEY; CDR2 reads SVGEGT. The CDR3: CASTPSGGNYGYTF. DNA of the CDR3: TGTGCCAGCACCCCCTCGGGGGGTAACTATGGCTACACCTTC.

This chain joins TRBV25-1 and TRBJ1-2; a weak D match, TRBD1 (5 bases). V lost 4 bases and J lost 5, with 20 bases in between. CDR1 MGHDK and CDR2 SYGVNS come from the germline V gene. The CDR3 consists of 16 residues. The CDR3 sequence: CASSGAGPRGAYGYTF. The CDR3 DNA sequence: TGTGCCAGCAGTGGGGCAGGGCCACGCGGGGCTTATGGCTACACCTTC.

The chain links TRBV15 to TRBJ2-2; D not certain. The V gene lost 0 bases and the J gene lost 4 bases, with 9 bases spanning the gap. Germline-derived CDR1 and CDR2 are LNHNV and YYDKDF (reference sequence). The CDR3 length is 15 residues. The CDR3 bases are TGTGCCACCAGCAGAGATCTAGGTCGCACCGGGGAGCTGTTTTTT. Protein sequence: CATSRDLGRTGELFF.

The chain employs TRBV18 and TRBJ1-1; no definite D call. V was pared by 2 bases and J by 1 base, with 5 bases between. The V gene's germline CDR1 is KGHSH and CDR2 LQKENI. This CDR3 has 13 residues. The CDR3 DNA is TGTGCCAGCTCACCATCACAGAACACTGAAGCTTTCTTT. This encodes CASSPSQNTEAFF.

This chain uses TRBV27 with TRBJ1-3; D possibly corresponds to TRBD1 (5 bases). Germline V gene sequence: CDR1 MNHEY, CDR2 SMNVEV (reference sequence). The V and J ends lost 7 bases and 4 bases respectively, with 20 bases between them. The CDR3 consists of 16 residues. CDR3 nucleotide sequence: TGTGCCAGCAAAGGCCAGGGAGGAATCAAAGGAAACACCATATATTTT. Protein: CASKGQGGIKGNTIYF.

The gene calls are TRBV4-2 and TRBJ2-2; tentatively, D is TRBD2 (6 bases). This CDR3 comprises 15 residues. The V end lost 3 bases, the J end lost 1 base, and 9 bases lay between the germline ends. The germline V gene encodes CDR1 LGHNA and CDR2 YNFKEQ. CDR3 sequence (DNA): TGTGCCAGCAGCCACGCCGGGAGGAACACCGGGGAGCTGTTTTTT. Protein product: CASSHAGRNTGELFF.

V usage is TRBV7-9 and J usage is TRBJ1-4; tentative D call: TRBD1 (6 bases). The CDR3 sequence is 19 residues long. The germline V and J ends were trimmed by 1 base and 0 bases, with 18 bases remaining between them. Germline V gene sequence: CDR1 SEHNR, CDR2 FQNEAQ (reference sequence). In DNA form, the CDR3 reads TGTGCCAGCAGCTTAGGAGCCGGGACAAGCCTCTCAACTAATGAAAAACTGTTTTTT. As protein: CASSLGAGTSLSTNEKLFF.

The rearrangement joins TRBV28 to TRBJ2-1; D might be TRBD1 (6 bases). Germline V CDR1 and CDR2: MDHEN, SYDVKM. Trimming took 9 bases from V and 4 from J, leaving 16 bases between them. The CDR3 contains 14 residues. The CDR3 nucleotides are TGTGCCAGTACCCCCGGACAGAGATACAATGAGCAGTTCTTC. Translated: CASTPGQRYNEQFF.

This chain joins TRBV28 and TRBJ2-3; 10 bases fit TRBD2. J was trimmed by 3 bases and V by 6 bases; bases with no gene match: 6. The CDR3 is 15 amino acids. Germline V lookup: CDR1 MDHEN, CDR2 SYDVKM. CDR3 nucleotides: TGTGCCAGCAGCCCCCGGACTAGCGGTACAGATACGCAGTATTTT. It translates to CASSPRTSGTDTQYF.

The gene calls are TRBV2 and TRBJ2-7, with D maybe TRBD2 (7 bases). The CDR3 loop spans 12 amino acids. In germline, CDR1 is SNHLY, CDR2 FYNNEI. Trimming left V 7 bases short and J 2 bases short, with 9 bases between. CDR3 residues: CASIGGPYEQYF. The CDR3 bases are TGTGCCAGCATCGGGGGGCCCTACGAGCAGTACTTC.

CDR3 DNA sequence: TGTGCCAGCAGCTTACTTGGAGGGGGCAACGCTGAAGCTTTCTTT. Its protein product is CASSLLGGGNAEAFF. The rearrangement joins TRBV7-9 to TRBJ1-1, with TRBD1 matching over 7 bases. With V trimmed by 2 bases and J by 6 bases, 9 bases remained unmatched. The CDR3 has 15 amino acids. Germline V gives CDR1 SEHNR, CDR2 FQNEAQ (reference sequence).

This clone was detected once. The rearrangement joins TRBV10-3 to TRBJ1-3; 9 bases align to TRBD1. This CDR3 has 15 residues. V lost 6 bases to trimming and J lost 3 bases; unmatched junction nucleotides: 6. From germline, CDR1 is ENHRY and CDR2 SYGVKD. CDR3 amino acids: CAISWTGVGGNTIYF. CDR3 bases: TGTGCCATCAGCTGGACAGGGGTTGGTGGAAACACCATATATTTT.

The J gene is TRBJ1-1, the V gene TRBV5-4; 7 bases match TRBD1. V dropped 4 bases and J dropped 4; count of bases not matched to a gene: 10. CDR1 is SGHNT and CDR2 is YYREEE in the germline V gene (reference sequence). This CDR3 comprises 15 residues. The CDR3: CASSPADRVGTEAFF. The CDR3 region has the DNA TGTGCCAGCAGCCCAGCAGACAGGGTCGGCACTGAAGCTTTCTTT. Looking up the rest from reference TRBV5-4 and TRBJ1-1 gives the full variable domain: ETGVTQSPTHLIKTRGQQVTLRCSSQSGHNTVSWYQQALGQGPQFIFQYYREEENGRGNFPPRFSGLQFPNYSSELNVNALELDDSALYLCASSPADRVGTEAFFGQGTRLTVV.

The chain couples TRBV24-1 to TRBJ2-2; perhaps TRBD1 as D (5 bases). CDR1 KGHDR and CDR2 SFDVKD come from the germline V gene. The V end was cut by 3 bases, the J end by 5 bases, with 18 bases between. This CDR3 contains 17 residues. DNA for the CDR3: TGTGCCACCAGTGATACCCGGGTCCAGGGAAGGACCGGGGAGCTGTTTTTT. Its translation is CATSDTRVQGRTGELFF.

This sequence joins TRBV30 and TRBJ2-1, with 11 bases that match TRBD2. The trim removed 1 base at V and 6 bases at J, leaving 2 bases unmatched. The germline gives CDR1 GTSNPN, CDR2 SVGIG (reference sequence). This CDR3 is 14 amino acids long. The CDR3 protein is CAWSELAGGNEQFF. The CDR3, as DNA: TGTGCCTGGAGTGAGCTAGCGGGAGGCAATGAGCAGTTCTTC.

The J gene is TRBJ1-2, the V gene TRBV4-3; possible D gene TRBD1, 6 bases. The CDR3 runs to 16 residues. The germline V and J ends were trimmed by 0 bases and 8 bases, with 19 bases remaining between them. Germline V lookup: CDR1 LGHNA, CDR2 YSLEER. CDR3 nucleotides: TGCGCCAGCAGCCAAGAATGGGACACTTCTTCGGTCGGCTACACCTTC. Translated: CASSQEWDTSSVGYTF.

The chain employs TRBV27 and TRBJ1-2; 7 bases map to TRBD1. Germline CDR1 MNHEY, CDR2 SMNVEV (reference sequence). The CDR3 extends over 13 amino acids. With 3 bases clipped from V and 4 bases from J, the junction kept 2 bases outside the gene matches. DNA of the CDR3: TGTGCCAGCAGTTTCGACAGGGCCTATGGCTACACCTTC. This translates into CASSFDRAYGYTF.

The chain joins TRBV28 to TRBJ1-3; maybe TRBD1 (5 bases). Trimming pared 7 bases from V and 2 bases from J, leaving 15 bases between. CDR3 length: 15 amino acids. Germline V gene data show CDR1 as MDHEN and CDR2 as SYDVKM. CDR3 region: CASTRTLRPGNTIYF. CDR3 nucleotide sequence: TGTGCCAGCACCAGGACACTCCGACCTGGAAACACCATATATTTT.

This clone showed up just once. V usage is TRBV5-6 and J usage is TRBJ2-3; tentatively, D is TRBD2 (6 bases). V was cut by 4 bases and J by 3 bases, with 15 bases left in between. This CDR3 contains 15 residues. Germline V gene sequence: CDR1 SGHDT, CDR2 YYEEEE. The CDR3 protein is CASSTNGGMTDTQYF. For the CDR3, the DNA is TGTGCCAGCAGCACTAACGGGGGTATGACAGATACGCAGTATTTT.

The CDR3: CASSLGAETYNEQFF. The CDR3 DNA follows: TGTGCCAGCAGCTTAGGAGCGGAGACCTACAATGAGCAGTTCTTC. The chain couples TRBV11-2 to TRBJ2-1; TRBD2 might be the D (5 bases). The V end lost 1 base, the J end lost 2 bases, and 9 bases lay between the germline ends. CDR3 size: 15 residues. Germline V lookup: CDR1 SGHAT, CDR2 FQNNGV.

This chain links TRBV28 with TRBJ2-5; 14 bases map to TRBD2. Germline V gene sequence: CDR1 MDHEN, CDR2 SYDVKM. CDR3 length: 18 amino acids. The junction had 12 bases not matched to a gene; V was cut back by 5 bases and J by 4 bases. The CDR3: CASSRGTSGRGGGETQYF. CDR3 in DNA: TGTGCCAGCAGTCGCGGGACTAGCGGGAGAGGTGGGGGAGAGACCCAGTACTTC.

This chain links TRBV5-1 with TRBJ2-1; D is possibly TRBD2 (5 bases). In germline, CDR1 is SGHRS, CDR2 YFSETQ. This CDR3 comprises 14 residues. V lost 3 bases and J 7 bases, leaving 14 bases between the germline ends. CDR3 in amino acids: CASSWGVYGNEQFF. The CDR3 DNA reads as TGCGCCAGCAGCTGGGGAGTCTACGGAAATGAGCAGTTCTTC.